This record concerns one T cell receptor (beta chain) sequence. Its antigen is not identified. Some clones are missing from TCRdb's copy, which holds only in-frame ones; the method was immunoSEQ multiplex PCR. Of about 24,000 clones in the sample, about 88% were seen once. The data derive from a study of PD-1 blockade in classical Hodgkin lymphoma. Documented time point: cycle 4 day 1 (C4D1), after 5 to 7 weeks of nivolumab. Each patient experienced a relapse that followed autologous stem cell transplantation, and brentuximab vedotin exposure varied. Findings and limits, study-wide: Reported findings placed baseline TCR diversity lower in newly diagnosed patients (compared with healthy donors). Newly diagnosed and completely responding patients shared comparable baseline diversity. Patients who began taking nivolumab under 1 year after ASCT were left out. By C4D1 there was a significant rise in CD4+ TCR diversity but not in CD8+ TCR diversity.

This receptor was obtained from a human donor with classical Hodgkin lymphoma. The material was peripheral blood mononuclear cells (PBMCs), obtained before the fourth cycle of nivolumab.

As DNA, the CDR3 is TGTGCCAGCAGCGTAGAGGGCGACGGGAGGCGGTTCGAGCAGTACTTC. As protein: CASSVEGDGRRFEQYF. This sequence joins TRBV9 and TRBJ2-7; 7 nucleotides match TRBD2. Unmatched junction bases numbered 12, after V lost 0 bases and J lost 6 bases. The CDR3 runs 16 residues. Germline-derived CDR1 and CDR2 are SGDLS and YYNGEE.